This T cell receptor beta chain was retrieved from a study of regulatory T cells in long-lasting Graves disease. Stated time point: persistent/refractory GD, antithyroid drugs over 5 years with positive TRAb. PBMC-extracted RNA yielded the TCR library. CDR3 regions were amplified by Arm-PCR using iRepertoire HTBI primers to build TCR beta libraries. TCRdb fed the multiplex PCR reads into MiXCR, producing one record per CDR3 protein. The top ten hold roughly 40% of the sample, which has 600,000 to 800,000 distinct CDR3 sequences, around 30% seen once. CDR1 is MDHEN and CDR2 is SYDVKM in the germline V gene. The CDR3 totals 13 residues. The V end lost 1 base, the J end lost 4 bases, and 7 bases lay between the germline ends. Findings and caveats of the study: The study found lower TCR diversity in persistent Graves' patients than in newly diagnosed ones. Favored usage of TRBV28, TRBJ1-2 and TRBJ2-5 was recorded in persistent disease.

Note on this clonotype: Its antigen remains unknown.

The clonotype comes from a female donor with Graves disease. V is TRBV28 and J is TRBJ1-2, with D hard to call. Sample: peripheral blood mononuclear cells (PBMCs), taken when the disease was refractory, from a patient treated with antithyroid drugs. CDR3 amino acids: CASSLSSSYGYTF. The CDR3 bases are TGTGCCAGCAGTTTATCTTCCAGCTATGGCTACACCTTC.